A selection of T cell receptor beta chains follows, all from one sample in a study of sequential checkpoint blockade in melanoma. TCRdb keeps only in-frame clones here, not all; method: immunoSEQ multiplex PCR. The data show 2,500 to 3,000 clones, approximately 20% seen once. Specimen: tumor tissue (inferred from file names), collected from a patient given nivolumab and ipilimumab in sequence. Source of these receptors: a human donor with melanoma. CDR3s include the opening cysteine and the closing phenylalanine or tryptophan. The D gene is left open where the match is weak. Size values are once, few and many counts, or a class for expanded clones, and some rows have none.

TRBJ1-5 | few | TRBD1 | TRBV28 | CASSFPDRYQPQHF | TGTGCCAGCAGTTTCCCGGACAGGTATCAGCCCCAGCATTTT
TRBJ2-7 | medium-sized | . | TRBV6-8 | CASSTASYEQYF | TGTGCCAGCAGCACAGCTTCCTACGAGCAGTACTTC
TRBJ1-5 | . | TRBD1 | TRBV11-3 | CASSLGPQGAAQPQHF | TGTGCCAGCAGCTTAGGCCCACAGGGGGCGGCTCAGCCCCAGCATTTT
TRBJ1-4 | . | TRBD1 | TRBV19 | CASRNFNRGTNEKLFF | TGTGCCAGTAGGAACTTCAACAGGGGAACTAATGAAAAACTGTTTTTT
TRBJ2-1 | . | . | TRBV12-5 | CASGIRGYNEQFF | TGTGCTAGTGGAATTCGAGGGTACAATGAGCAGTTCTTC
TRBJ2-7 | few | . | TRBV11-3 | CASSKRGEAYEQYF | TGTGCCAGCAGCAAGAGGGGGGAAGCCTACGAGCAGTACTTC
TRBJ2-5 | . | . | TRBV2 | CASSVQGKTQYF | TGTGCCAGCAGTGTCCAGGGGAAGACCCAGTACTTC
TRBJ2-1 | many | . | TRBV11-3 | CASSLGYGSYNEQFF | TGTGCCAGCAGCTTGGGGTACGGCTCCTACAATGAGCAGTTCTTC
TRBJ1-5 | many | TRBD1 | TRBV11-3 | CASSHGQGQGSSPQHF | TGTGCCAGCAGCCACGGACAGGGACAAGGTTCGTCGCCCCAGCATTTT
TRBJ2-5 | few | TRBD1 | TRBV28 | CASRPTGGLETQYF | TGTGCCAGCAGGCCGACAGGGGGTCTAGAGACCCAGTACTTC
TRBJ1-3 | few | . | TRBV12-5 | CASKRSSGNTIYF | TGTGCCAGCAAGAGGAGCTCTGGAAACACCATATATTTT
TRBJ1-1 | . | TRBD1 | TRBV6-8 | CASSYSQGAAFF | TGTGCCAGCAGTTACTCGCAGGGGGCGGCTTTCTTT
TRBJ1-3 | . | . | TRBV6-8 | CASRNSGNTIYF | TGTGCCAGCCGTAACTCTGGAAACACCATATATTTT
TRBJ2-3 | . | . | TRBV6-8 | CASSYSGQPTDTQYF | TGTGCCAGCAGTTACTCCGGGCAACCCACAGATACGCAGTATTTT
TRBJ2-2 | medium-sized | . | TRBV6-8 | CASSKSSGELFF | TGTGCCAGCAGTAAGTCCTCCGGGGAGCTGTTTTTT
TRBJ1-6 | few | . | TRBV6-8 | CAIRGDSPNSPLHF | TGTGCCATACGGGGAGACAGCCCGAATTCACCCCTCCACTTT
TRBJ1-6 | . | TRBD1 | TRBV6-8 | CASSQDAGTGALNSPLHF | TGTGCCAGCAGTCAAGACGCCGGGACAGGGGCTCTTAATTCACCCCTCCACTTT
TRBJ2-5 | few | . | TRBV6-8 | CASSYSGGRETQYF | TGTGCCAGCAGTTACTCTGGGGGCCGGGAGACCCAGTACTTC
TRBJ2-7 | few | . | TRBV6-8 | CASNDRSYEQYF | TGTGCCAGCAATGACAGGAGCTACGAGCAGTACTTC
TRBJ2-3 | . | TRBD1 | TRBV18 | CASSPTGGTDTQYF | TGTGCCAGCTCACCGACAGGGGGCACAGATACGCAGTATTTT
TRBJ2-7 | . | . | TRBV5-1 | CASSPIGPVFEQYF | TGCGCCAGCAGCCCAATCGGACCCGTCTTCGAGCAGTACTTC
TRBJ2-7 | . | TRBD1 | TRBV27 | CASSLSGDRRIEQYF | TGTGCCAGCAGTTTATCGGGGGACAGGAGGATCGAGCAGTACTTC
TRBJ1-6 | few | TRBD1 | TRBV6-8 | CASSYGTEYNSPLHF | TGTGCCAGCAGTTACGGGACAGAGTATAATTCACCCCTCCACTTT
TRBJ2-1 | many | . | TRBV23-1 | CASSLDGAYEQFF | TGCGCCAGCAGCTTAGATGGTGCCTATGAGCAGTTCTTC
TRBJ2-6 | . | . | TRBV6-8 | CASSSDSGANVLTF | TGTGCCAGCAGTTCGGACTCTGGGGCCAACGTCCTGACTTTC
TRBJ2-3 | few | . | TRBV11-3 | CASSSSGGTDTQYF | TGTGCCAGCAGCTCCTCTGGGGGCACAGATACGCAGTATTTT
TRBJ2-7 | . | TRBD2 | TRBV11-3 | CASSFQRLAGGSEQYF | TGTGCCAGCAGCTTCCAACGACTAGCGGGGGGTTCCGAGCAGTACTTC
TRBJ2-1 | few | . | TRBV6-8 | CASSDLLDGNEQFF | TGTGCCAGCAGTGATTTATTGGACGGGAATGAGCAGTTCTTC
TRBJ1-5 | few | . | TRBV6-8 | CAIGGVSNQPQHF | TGTGCCATCGGAGGGGTTAGCAATCAGCCCCAGCATTTT
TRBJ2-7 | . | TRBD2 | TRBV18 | CASSPPSGRNLYEQYF | TGTGCCAGCTCACCCCCTAGCGGGAGGAACCTCTACGAGCAGTACTTC
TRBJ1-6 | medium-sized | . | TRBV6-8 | CASSYGPRYNSPLHF | TGTGCCAGCAGTTACGGGCCTCGCTATAATTCACCCCTCCACTTT
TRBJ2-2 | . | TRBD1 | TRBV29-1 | CSGSGQGAGTGELFF | TGCAGCGGTTCCGGGCAGGGGGCTGGCACCGGGGAGCTGTTTTTT
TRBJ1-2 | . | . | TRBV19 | CASSPDRLNYGYTF | TGTGCCAGTAGTCCGGACAGACTTAACTATGGCTACACCTTC
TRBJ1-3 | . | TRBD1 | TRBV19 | CATGEQGPSGNTIYF | TGTGCCACAGGGGAACAGGGGCCCTCTGGAAACACCATATATTTT
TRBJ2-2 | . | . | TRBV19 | CASSLNRALNTGELFF | TGTGCCAGTTCTTTAAACCGGGCCCTGAACACCGGGGAGCTGTTTTTT